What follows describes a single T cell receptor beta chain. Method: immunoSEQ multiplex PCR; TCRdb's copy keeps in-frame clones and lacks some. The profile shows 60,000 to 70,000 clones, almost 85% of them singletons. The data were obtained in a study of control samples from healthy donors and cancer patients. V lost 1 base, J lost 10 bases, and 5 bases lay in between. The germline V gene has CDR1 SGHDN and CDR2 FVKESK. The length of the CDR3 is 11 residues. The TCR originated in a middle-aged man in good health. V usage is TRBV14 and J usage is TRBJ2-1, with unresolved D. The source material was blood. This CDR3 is CASSQGREQFF. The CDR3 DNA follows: TGTGCCAGCAGCCAAGGACGGGAGCAGTTCTTC.